The entry below gives a single TCR beta chain sequence along with its context. What it recognizes is unknown. Recipients received nonmyeloablative bone marrow transplants from related graft donors, with transient mixed chimerism. The germline V gene has CDR1 MGHRA and CDR2 YSYEKL. Trimming removed 7 bases at V and 0 bases at J, with 18 bases between. The CDR3 loop spans 16 amino acids. The repertoire was sequenced with immunoSEQ multiplex PCR; TCRdb's copy has only in-frame clones and lacks some. The sample lists around 50,000 clones; roughly nine tenths were seen once. The data originate from a study of Tregs in tolerant kidney transplant recipients. Study results and caveats: This study did not directly address biological reproducibility. In tolerant patients, donor-specific Tregs outgrew total Tregs, suggesting antigen-driven expansion. Validation in larger populations is needed because few patients were studied.

This clonotype originated in a human patient who received a combined kidney and bone marrow transplant. Among the T cells, some may be from the graft donor. The source material was CD8+ T cells from blood (PBMCs), sampled 12 months after the transplant. The chain has TRBV4-1 and TRBJ1-2; D remains ambiguous. The CDR3 region is CASTPFGGGSNYGYTF. As DNA, the CDR3 is TGCGCCAGCACACCATTCGGAGGAGGGTCTAACTATGGCTACACCTTC.